This T cell receptor beta chain was retrieved from a study of monozygotic twins with inflammatory bowel disease. Study-wide results and limits: Similarity of repertoires did not differ between concordant and discordant twins, possibly from limited power.

Staff drew a roughly 2.5 ml blood sample from each donor. Germline CDR1 reads MNHNS; CDR2 reads SASEGT. This CDR3 contains 14 residues. Eight separate reactions for every sample produced the cDNA. TCRdb reprocessed the 5' RACE reads and keeps a single row for each CDR3 protein, giving no DNA. The sample has 150,000 or so distinct CDR3 sequences. A note on this clonotype: As yet, its antigen is unknown.

The sequence was collected from a human donor with ulcerative colitis or Crohn's disease, or a healthy co-twin of an affected twin (not recorded which). Input material: blood. J is TRBJ2-7 and V is TRBV6-1. The CDR3 sequence is CASSPYRSSYEQYF.